A single sample is the source of the 26 T cell receptor beta chains below, sequenced in a study of shared clonotypes between healthy human individuals (dated by TCRdb to about 2020). CD8 naive samples consisted of CD45RO-negative cells that were positively selected for CCR7, yielding a CD45RA+CCR7+ population without TemRA cells. Preparation of the library involved the immunoSEQ multiplex PCR assay. As stored in TCRdb, this immuneACCESS dataset retains in-frame rearrangements with V and J assigned. A fraction of the clones does not appear; measured against another copy, unresolved V genes explain less than half of the discrepancy, and the remainder lacks a known reason. This sample holds approximately 840,000 clones; about 96% were observed only once. The ten largest make up roughly 0.23% of the sample. The specimen was naive CD8+ T cells sorted from blood. The cell subset or site label here, explained by the study, means: CD45RA+CCR7+. All receptors derive from a man aged 25 to 40 in good health.

V and J are TRBV9 and TRBJ2-3; TRBD1 agrees at 9 bases. The CDR3 consists of 16 residues. The germline V gene has CDR1 SGDLS and CDR2 YYNGEE. Trimming cost V 3 bases and J 2 bases; bases outside gene matches: 7. The CDR3 DNA is TGTGCCAGCAGCGAGTGGACAGGGGCAAACACAGATACGCAGTATTTT. This gives the protein CASSEWTGANTDTQYF.

The table lists this clone with a count of one. This chain connects TRBV27 to TRBJ2-1; possibly TRBD2 for D (5 bases). Germline values: CDR1 MNHEY, CDR2 SMNVEV (reference sequence). V was cut by 6 bases and J by 9 bases, with 15 bases left in between. The CDR3 consists of 13 residues. DNA for the CDR3: TGTGCCAGCAGGGCGGCGCGGGTAGTTGAGCAGTTCTTC. Amino acids: CASRAARVVEQFF.

This chain connects TRBV4-1 to TRBJ2-5; perhaps TRBD1 as D (6 bases). V lost 5 bases and J lost 5, with 18 bases in between. From germline, CDR1 is MGHRA and CDR2 YSYEKL. This CDR3 has 15 amino acids. The CDR3 protein is CASSERDNLWETQYF. DNA of the CDR3: TGCGCCAGCAGCGAACGGGACAATTTATGGGAGACCCAGTACTTC.

The chain employs TRBV21-1 and TRBJ1-5; TRBD1 was called by the table and not checked on the DNA. TRBV21-1 corresponds to a pseudogene. This CDR3 has 18 amino acids. This chain's CDR3 is CASSKLGQGLRSNQPQHF. The CDR3 nucleotides are TGTGCCAGCAGCAAACTTGGGCAGGGGTTACGAAGCAATCAGCCCCAGCATTTT.

V and J are TRBV25-1 and TRBJ2-1, with D perhaps TRBD2 (6 bases). Germline CDR1 reads MGHDK; CDR2 reads SYGVNS. The CDR3 extends over 13 amino acids. Trimming left V 2 bases short and J 8 bases short, with 10 bases between. The CDR3 nucleotides read TGTGCCAGCAGTGAAGGACTACCCGATGAGCAGTTCTTC. Its translation is CASSEGLPDEQFF.

The J gene is TRBJ1-1, the V gene TRBV7-8; 9 nucleotides match TRBD1. J gave up 5 bases and V 5 bases, and 6 bases lay outside the gene matches. Germline CDR1 is SGHVS and CDR2 is FQNEAQ. This CDR3 has 14 amino acids. The CDR3, as DNA: TGTGCCAGCAGCCTGCGGACAGGGGATACTGAAGCTTTCTTT. Its protein product is CASSLRTGDTEAFF. Full variable domain (rest looked up from reference TRBV7-8 and TRBJ1-1): GAGVSQSPRYKVAKRGQDVALRCDPISGHVSLFWYQQALGQGPEFLTYFQNEAQLDKSGLPSDRFFAERPEGSVSTLKIQRTQQEDSAVYLCASSLRTGDTEAFFGQGTRLTVV.

CDR3 DNA sequence: TGTGCCAGCAGCCCTCGGTACAGGGGGACCGAGCAGTACTTC. It specifies CASSPRYRGTEQYF. This sequence joins TRBV5-6 and TRBJ2-7, with 8 bases lining up with TRBD1. This CDR3 has 14 amino acids. V was clipped by 4 bases and J by 6 bases; unmatched bases: 9. Looked up from germline, CDR1 is SGHDT and CDR2 is YYEEEE.

The J gene is TRBJ2-7, the V gene TRBV27; D could derive from TRBD1 or TRBD2 (5 bases each). CDR1 MNHEY and CDR2 SMNVEV come from the germline V gene (reference sequence). The CDR3 consists of 13 residues. With 6 bases removed from V and 0 bases from J, the gap between germline ends came to 9 bases. The CDR3 bases are TGTGCCAGCAGGGGGGTAGGCTCCTACGAGCAGTACTTC. Amino acids: CASRGVGSYEQYF.

The chain employs TRBV7-9 and TRBJ2-7, with D unresolved. Germline lookup yields CDR1 SEHNR and CDR2 FQNEAQ (reference sequence). The length of the CDR3 is 14 residues. V was trimmed by 3 bases and J by 0 bases, leaving 9 bases between them. DNA for the CDR3: TGTGCCAGCAGCTTCGACCGGAGCTCCTACGAGCAGTACTTC. Translation: CASSFDRSSYEQYF.

The chain couples TRBV9 to TRBJ1-4; 7 bases map to TRBD1. Unmatched junction bases numbered 3, after V lost 0 bases and J lost 4 bases. The germline CDR1 and CDR2 sequences are SGDLS and YYNGEE. The CDR3 consists of 15 residues. CDR3 nucleotide sequence: TGTGCCAGCAGCGTAGTTGGGGACAGTAATGAAAAACTGTTTTTT. It specifies CASSVVGDSNEKLFF.

V gene TRBV28 combines with J gene TRBJ2-7, with no clear D. V lost 5 bases and J 0 bases, leaving 14 bases between the germline ends. The CDR3 totals 15 residues. Germline CDR1 MDHEN, CDR2 SYDVKM. CDR3 nucleotide sequence: TGTGCCAGCAGTCTCAAATACCTGAGCTCCTACGAGCAGTACTTC. Amino acid sequence: CASSLKYLSSYEQYF. Drawing the rest from reference TRBV28 and TRBJ2-7, the complete variable domain is DVKVTQSSRYLVKRTGEKVFLECVQDMDHENMFWYRQDPGLGLRLIYFSYDVKMKEKGDIPEGYSVSREKKERFSLILESASTNQTSMYLCASSLKYLSSYEQYFGPGTRLTVT.

The rearrangement joins TRBV27 to TRBJ1-1, with D maybe TRBD1 (5 bases). The CDR3 has 15 residues. Germline V gives CDR1 MNHEY, CDR2 SMNVEV (reference sequence). V lost 5 bases to trimming and J lost 2 bases, with 15 bases between them. CDR3 nucleotide sequence: TGTGCCAGCAGTGGCTCGCGCGGGGGAAACACTGAAGCTTTCTTT. This gives the protein CASSGSRGGNTEAFF.

Here the CDR3 DNA reads TGCGCCAGCAGCCACCCGTCCCAAGCAAATGAGCAGTTCTTC. Residues: CASSHPSQANEQFF. The chain couples TRBV5-1 to TRBJ2-1; D unclear. The germline V and J ends were trimmed by 4 bases and 7 bases, with 15 bases remaining between them. This CDR3 has 14 amino acids. CDR1 and CDR2 from the germline V gene are SGHRS and YFSETQ. Full variable domain (outside the CDR3, taken from reference TRBV5-1 and TRBJ2-1): KAGVTQTPRYLIKTRGQQVTLSCSPISGHRSVSWYQQTPGQGLQFLFEYFSETQRNKGNFPGRFSGRQFSNSRSEMNVSTLELGDSALYLCASSHPSQANEQFFGPGTRLTVL.

This clone was recorded only once. This chain uses TRBV10-1 with TRBJ2-2; a weak D match, TRBD1 (5 bases). This CDR3 contains 13 residues. The germline V and J ends were trimmed by 6 bases and 3 bases, with 8 bases remaining between them. CDR1 is WNHNN and CDR2 is SYGVQD in the germline V gene (reference sequence). CDR3 in DNA: TGCGCCAGCAGACCCAGGGACACCGGGGAGCTGTTTTTT. This gives the protein CASRPRDTGELFF.

The J gene is TRBJ2-2, the V gene TRBV29-1; 8 nucleotides align to TRBD2. V gave up 7 bases and J gave up 4 bases; unmatched junction bases: 5. Germline CDR1 reads SQVTM; CDR2 reads ANQGSEA. The CDR3 covers 13 residues. CDR3 bases: TGCAGCGCCCGGGGGGGCAGCACCGGGGAGCTGTTTTTT. It codes for CSARGGSTGELFF.

The V gene is TRBV4-1, the J gene TRBJ2-5; no clear D. The better agreement between TRBJ2-7 and the DNA end casts doubt on the J call. The CDR3 totals 14 residues. Germline lookup yields CDR1 MGHRA and CDR2 YSYEKL. CDR3 nucleotide sequence: TGCGCCAGCAGCCAAGTTAGGGTAGGCGGCGAGCAGTACTTC. It encodes CASSQVRVGGEQYF.

This chain joins TRBV11-3 and TRBJ2-1; TRBD2 agrees at 8 bases. Germline V lookup: CDR1 SGHNT, CDR2 YENEEA. The ends lost 0 bases at V and 5 bases at J; junction bases unmatched: 3. CDR3 size: 15 residues. In nucleotides, the CDR3 is TGTGCCAGCAGCTTAGACCGAGCGGGAGACAATGAGCAGTTCTTC. It is translated as CASSLDRAGDNEQFF.

The chain is built from TRBV27 and TRBJ1-2; 9 bases fit TRBD1. This CDR3 region has 15 residues. Germline values: CDR1 MNHEY, CDR2 SMNVEV (reference sequence). Trimming at V came to 3 bases and at J to 2 bases, leaving 4 bases not matched to a gene. CDR3 in amino acids: CASSLETGGNYGYTF. CDR3 nucleotides: TGTGCCAGCAGTTTGGAAACAGGGGGCAACTATGGCTACACCTTC.

The gene calls are TRBV5-6 and TRBJ2-5; D is unclear. CDR1 SGHDT and CDR2 YYEEEE come from the germline V gene. The CDR3 sequence is 13 residues long. V dropped 4 bases and J dropped 5 bases, with 12 bases sitting between them. The CDR3 DNA is TGTGCCAGCAGCCCTGCACAAGGCGAGACCCAGTACTTC. This sequence encodes CASSPAQGETQYF.

The CDR3 region has the DNA TGTGCCAGCAGCTTGGCAGGACAGGGGGTCGGCTACACCTTC. This gives the protein CASSLAGQGVGYTF. The V gene is TRBV5-4, the J gene TRBJ1-2; 10 nucleotides line up with TRBD1. Germline CDR1 SGHNT, CDR2 YYREEE (reference sequence). The CDR3 spans 14 residues. Trimming cost V 0 bases and J 8 bases; bases outside gene matches: 4.

V gene TRBV7-9 combines with J gene TRBJ1-1; D perhaps matches TRBD1 (6 bases). Germline CDR1 is SEHNR and CDR2 is FQNEAQ (reference sequence). CDR3 length: 18 amino acids. The V end lost 4 bases, the J end lost 4 bases, and 25 bases lay between the germline ends. The CDR3 DNA is TGTGCCAGCAGCTCCCCCCTGAGTAATAACAGGGTGGGCACTGAAGCTTTCTTT. Amino acids: CASSSPLSNNRVGTEAFF.

The V and J genes are TRBV14 and TRBJ2-7; 10 bases are a match to TRBD2. The CDR3 has 15 residues. Germline CDR1 reads SGHDN; CDR2 reads FVKESK. V was clipped by 1 base and J by 2 bases; unmatched bases: 2. Here the CDR3 reads CASSQVSGGTYEQYF. For the CDR3, the DNA is TGTGCCAGCAGCCAAGTTAGCGGGGGGACCTACGAGCAGTACTTC.

This clone was seen just once. The chain combines TRBV7-9 with TRBJ1-4; D is ambiguous. Germline CDR1 is SEHNR and CDR2 is FQNEAQ (reference sequence). Trimming shortened V by 4 bases and J by 12 bases, and 12 bases separated the two germline ends. The CDR3 is 12 residues long. CDR3 coding DNA: TGTGCCAGCAGCTCCCAAAATCGTGAACTGTTTTTT. It codes for CASSSQNRELFF.

The V call is TRBV30, the J call TRBJ1-5; unclear D gene. The CDR3 is 14 amino acids. V was shortened by 1 base and J by 5 bases, with 12 bases between the two germline ends. CDR1 GTSNPN and CDR2 SVGIG come from the germline V gene (reference sequence). The CDR3 is CAWSGGAGHQPQHF. The DNA of the CDR3 is TGTGCCTGGAGTGGGGGAGCAGGCCATCAGCCCCAGCATTTT. Together with reference TRBV30 and TRBJ1-5, the CDR3 gives the full variable domain: SQTIHQWPATLVQPVGSPLSLECTVEGTSNPNLYWYRQAAGRGLQLLFYSVGIGQISSEVPQNLSASRPQDRQFILSSKKLLLSDSGFYLCAWSGGAGHQPQHFGDGTRLSIL.

This sequence joins TRBV7-9 and TRBJ2-2; possible D gene TRBD1, 5 bases. CDR1 is SEHNR, CDR2 FQNEAQ, per germline (reference sequence). V lost 4 bases, J lost 1 base, and 10 bases lay in between. The CDR3 totals 15 residues. CDR3 DNA sequence: TGTGCCAGCAGCTCCCGAGGACAGAACACCGGGGAGCTGTTTTTT. The encoded protein is CASSSRGQNTGELFF.

The chain uses TRBV7-6 and TRBJ2-1; tentative D call: TRBD1 (6 bases). Looked up from germline, CDR1 is SGHVS and CDR2 is FNYEAQ. Trimming left V 3 bases short and J 7 bases short, with 10 bases between. This CDR3 is built from 13 residues. CDR3 coding DNA: TGTGCCAGCAGCTTGAGACAGGTTAATGAGCAGTTCTTC. This sequence encodes CASSLRQVNEQFF.